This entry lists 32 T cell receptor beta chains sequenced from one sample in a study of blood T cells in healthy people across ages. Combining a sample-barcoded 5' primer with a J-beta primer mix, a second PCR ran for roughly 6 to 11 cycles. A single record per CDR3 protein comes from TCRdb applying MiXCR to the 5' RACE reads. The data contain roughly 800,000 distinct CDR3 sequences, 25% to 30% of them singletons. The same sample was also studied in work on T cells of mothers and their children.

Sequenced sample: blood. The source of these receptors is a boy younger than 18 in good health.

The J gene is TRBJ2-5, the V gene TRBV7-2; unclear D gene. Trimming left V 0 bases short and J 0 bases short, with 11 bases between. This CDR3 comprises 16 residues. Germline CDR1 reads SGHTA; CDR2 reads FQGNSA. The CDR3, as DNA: TGTGCCAGCAGCTTAGCGGGGTTAGAGAACCAAGAGACCCAGTACTTC. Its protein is CASSLAGLENQETQYF.

The CDR3 DNA follows: TGTGCCAGCAGCTTAGGGGACAGGGTCGTCAATCAGCCCCAGCATTTT. This sequence encodes CASSLGDRVVNQPQHF. This rearrangement joins TRBV5-5 to TRBJ1-5, with 9 positions matching TRBD1. Germline lookup yields CDR1 SGHKS and CDR2 YYEKEE (reference sequence). This CDR3 is built from 16 residues. With 2 bases clipped from V and 3 bases from J, the junction kept 6 bases outside the gene matches.

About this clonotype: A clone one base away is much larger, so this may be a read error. In DNA, the CDR3 is TGTGCCAGCAGTTTCTCAGTCTTCTGGGAGCTGTTTTTT. It codes for CASSFSVFWELFF. The chain is built from TRBV12-3 or TRBV12-4 and TRBJ2-2, with D hard to call. Deletions cut 3 bases from V and 9 bases from J, with 11 bases between. This CDR3 contains 13 residues.

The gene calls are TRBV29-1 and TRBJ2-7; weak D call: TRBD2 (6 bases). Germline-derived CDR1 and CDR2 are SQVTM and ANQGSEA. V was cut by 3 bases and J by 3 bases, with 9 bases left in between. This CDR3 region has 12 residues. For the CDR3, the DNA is TGCAGCGTTGAGTCGGGGGTCTACGAGCAGTACTTC. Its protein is CSVESGVYEQYF.

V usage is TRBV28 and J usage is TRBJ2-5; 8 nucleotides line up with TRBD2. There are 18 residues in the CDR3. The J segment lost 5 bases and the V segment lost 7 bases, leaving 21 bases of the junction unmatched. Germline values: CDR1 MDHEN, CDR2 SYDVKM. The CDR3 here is CASTHEAPVAGYGETQYF. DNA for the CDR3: TGTGCCAGCACCCACGAGGCCCCCGTAGCGGGGTACGGGGAGACCCAGTACTTC.

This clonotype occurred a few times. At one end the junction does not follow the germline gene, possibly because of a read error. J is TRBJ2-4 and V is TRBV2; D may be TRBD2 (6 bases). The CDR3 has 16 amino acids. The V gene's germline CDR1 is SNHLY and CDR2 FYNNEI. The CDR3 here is CTSTDRDGGRRKIQYF. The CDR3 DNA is TGTACCAGCACTGACCGGGACGGGGGTCGCAGAAAGATTCAGTACTTC.

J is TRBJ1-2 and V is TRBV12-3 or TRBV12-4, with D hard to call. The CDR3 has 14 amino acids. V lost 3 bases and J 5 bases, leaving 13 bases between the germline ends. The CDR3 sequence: CASSFSRVGYGYTF. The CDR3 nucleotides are TGTGCCAGCAGTTTCTCTCGGGTTGGGTATGGCTACACCTTC.

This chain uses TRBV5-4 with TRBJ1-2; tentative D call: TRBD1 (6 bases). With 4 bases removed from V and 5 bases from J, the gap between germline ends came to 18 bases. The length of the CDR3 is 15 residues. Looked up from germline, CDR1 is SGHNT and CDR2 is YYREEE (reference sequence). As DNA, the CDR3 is TGTGCCAGCAGCCTGGGCTCGGACAGTTTTTATGGCTACACCTTC. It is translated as CASSLGSDSFYGYTF.

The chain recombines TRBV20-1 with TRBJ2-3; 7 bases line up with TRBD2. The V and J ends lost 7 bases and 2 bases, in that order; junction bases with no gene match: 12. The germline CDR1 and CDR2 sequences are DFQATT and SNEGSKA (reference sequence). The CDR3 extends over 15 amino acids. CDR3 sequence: CSGLWGGGYTDTQYF. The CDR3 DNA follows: TGCAGTGGGCTTTGGGGGGGAGGCTACACAGATACGCAGTATTTT.

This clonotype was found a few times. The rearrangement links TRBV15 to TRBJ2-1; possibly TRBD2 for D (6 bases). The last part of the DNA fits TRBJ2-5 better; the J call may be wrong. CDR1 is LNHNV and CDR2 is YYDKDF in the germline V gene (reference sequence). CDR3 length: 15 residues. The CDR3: CATSRGPGGGETQYF. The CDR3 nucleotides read TGTGCCACCAGCAGAGGTCCGGGCGGAGGGGAGACCCAGTACTTC.

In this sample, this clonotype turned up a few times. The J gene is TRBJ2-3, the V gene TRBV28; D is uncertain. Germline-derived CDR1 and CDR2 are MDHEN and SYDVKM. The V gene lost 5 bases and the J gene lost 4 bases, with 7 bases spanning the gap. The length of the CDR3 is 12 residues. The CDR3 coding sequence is TGTGCCAGCAGTACAGTGCCAGATACGCAGTATTTT. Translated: CASSTVPDTQYF. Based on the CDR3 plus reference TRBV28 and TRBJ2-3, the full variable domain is DVKVTQSSRYLVKRTGEKVFLECVQDMDHENMFWYRQDPGLGLRLIYFSYDVKMKEKGDIPEGYSVSREKKERFSLILESASTNQTSMYLCASSTVPDTQYFGPGTRLTVL.

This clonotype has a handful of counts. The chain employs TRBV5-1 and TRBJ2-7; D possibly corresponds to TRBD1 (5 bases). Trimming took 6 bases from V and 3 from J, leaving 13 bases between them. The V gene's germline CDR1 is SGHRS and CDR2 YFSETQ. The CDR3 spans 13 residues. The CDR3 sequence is CASTSLQDYEQYF. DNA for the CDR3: TGCGCCAGCACTTCCTTACAGGACTACGAGCAGTACTTC.

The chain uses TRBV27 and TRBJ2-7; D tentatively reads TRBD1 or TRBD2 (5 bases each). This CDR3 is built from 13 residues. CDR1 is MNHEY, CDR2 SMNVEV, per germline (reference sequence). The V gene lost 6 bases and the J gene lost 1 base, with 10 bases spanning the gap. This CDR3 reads CASSRGPSYEQYV. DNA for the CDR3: TGTGCCAGCAGCCGGGGCCCGTCCTACGAGCAGTACGTC.

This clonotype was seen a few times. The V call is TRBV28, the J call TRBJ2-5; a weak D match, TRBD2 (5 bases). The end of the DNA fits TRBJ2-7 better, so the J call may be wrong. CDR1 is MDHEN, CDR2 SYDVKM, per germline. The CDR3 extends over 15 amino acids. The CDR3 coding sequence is TGTGCCAGCAGTTTACTGCCTGGACTCTCCTACGAGCAGTACTTC. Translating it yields CASSLLPGLSYEQYF.

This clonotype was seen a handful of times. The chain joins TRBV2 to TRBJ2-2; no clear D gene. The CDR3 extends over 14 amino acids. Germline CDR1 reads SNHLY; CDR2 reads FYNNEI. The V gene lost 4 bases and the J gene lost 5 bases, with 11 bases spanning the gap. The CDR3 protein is CASSAWRETGELFF. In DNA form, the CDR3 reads TGTGCCAGCAGTGCGTGGCGAGAGACCGGGGAGCTGTTTTTT.

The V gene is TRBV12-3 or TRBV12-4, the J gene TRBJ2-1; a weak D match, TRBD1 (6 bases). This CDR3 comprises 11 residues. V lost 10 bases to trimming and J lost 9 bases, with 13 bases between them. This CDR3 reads CAISRGGEQFF. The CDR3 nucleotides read TGTGCCATCTCCAGGGGCGGTGAGCAGTTCTTC.

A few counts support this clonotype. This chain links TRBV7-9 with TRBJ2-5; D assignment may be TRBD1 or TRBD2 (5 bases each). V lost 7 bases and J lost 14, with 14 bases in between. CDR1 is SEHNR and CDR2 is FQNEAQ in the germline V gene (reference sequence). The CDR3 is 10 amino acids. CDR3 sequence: CASTSLGDYF. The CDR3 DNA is TGTGCCAGCACCTCCCTAGGGGACTACTTC.

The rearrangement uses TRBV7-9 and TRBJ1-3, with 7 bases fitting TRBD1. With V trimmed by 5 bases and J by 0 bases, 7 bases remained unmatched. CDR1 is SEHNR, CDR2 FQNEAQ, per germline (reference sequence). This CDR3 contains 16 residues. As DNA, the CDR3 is TGTGCCAGCAGCGGTAGACAGGGAGCCTCTGGAAACACCATATATTTT. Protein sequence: CASSGRQGASGNTIYF.

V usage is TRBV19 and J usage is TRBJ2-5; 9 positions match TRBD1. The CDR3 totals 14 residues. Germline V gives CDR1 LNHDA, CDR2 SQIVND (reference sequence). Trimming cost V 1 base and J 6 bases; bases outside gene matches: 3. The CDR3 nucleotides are TGTGCCAGTAGTATAGGACAGGGGGGAAAGACCCAGTACTTC. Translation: CASSIGQGGKTQYF. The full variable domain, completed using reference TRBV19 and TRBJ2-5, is DGGITQSPKYLFRKEGQNVTLSCEQNLNHDAMYWYRQDPGQGLRLIYYSQIVNDFQKGDIAEGYSVSREKKESFPLTVTSAQKNPTAFYLCASSIGQGGKTQYFGPGTRLLVL.

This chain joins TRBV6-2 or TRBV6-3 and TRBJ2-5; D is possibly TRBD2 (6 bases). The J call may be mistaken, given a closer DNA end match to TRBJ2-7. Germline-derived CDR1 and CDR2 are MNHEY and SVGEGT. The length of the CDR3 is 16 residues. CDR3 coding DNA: TGTGCCAGCAGTTACTCGAAACCTCGGCGGGGAGACGAGCAGTACTTC. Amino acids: CASSYSKPRRGDEQYF.

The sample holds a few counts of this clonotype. This chain's CDR3 is CASSASSAGGGEQFF. The CDR3, as DNA: TGTGCCAGCAGTGCGTCGTCTGCGGGAGGGGGTGAGCAGTTCTTC. The V call is TRBV12-3 or TRBV12-4, the J call TRBJ2-1; 9 nucleotides align to TRBD2. The CDR3 loop spans 15 amino acids. Trimming cost V 5 bases and J 9 bases; bases outside gene matches: 11.

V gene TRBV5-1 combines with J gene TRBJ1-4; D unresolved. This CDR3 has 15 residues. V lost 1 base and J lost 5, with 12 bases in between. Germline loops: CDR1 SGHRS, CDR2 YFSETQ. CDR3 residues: CASSLSVAENEKLFF. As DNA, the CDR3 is TGCGCCAGCAGCTTGTCGGTCGCGGAGAATGAAAAACTGTTTTTT.

DNA for the CDR3: TGTGCCAGCAGCCCCCTGGGGGACAGAAAGAATCAGCCCCAGCATTTT. This translates into CASSPLGDRKNQPQHF. The chain joins TRBV28 to TRBJ1-5, with 7 bases lining up with TRBD1. V shed 6 bases and J 4 bases; nucleotides not matched to a gene: 12. Germline V gene data show CDR1 as MDHEN and CDR2 as SYDVKM. The CDR3 spans 16 residues.

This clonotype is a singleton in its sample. CDR3 bases: TGTGCCAGCACCGGACGCTTGAATGAAAAACTGTTTTTT. This encodes CASTGRLNEKLFF. The chain links TRBV12-3 or TRBV12-4 to TRBJ1-4; D ambiguous. The ends were cut back, 7 bases at V and 5 bases at J, with 11 bases in the middle. This CDR3 is 13 amino acids long.

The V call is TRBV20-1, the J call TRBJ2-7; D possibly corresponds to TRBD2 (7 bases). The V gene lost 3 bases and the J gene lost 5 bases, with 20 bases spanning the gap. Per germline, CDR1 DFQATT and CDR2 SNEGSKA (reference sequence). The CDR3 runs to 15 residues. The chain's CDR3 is CSASDTGGGLNEQYF. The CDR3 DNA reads TGCAGTGCTAGCGATACTGGGGGGGGGCTGAACGAGCAGTACTTC.

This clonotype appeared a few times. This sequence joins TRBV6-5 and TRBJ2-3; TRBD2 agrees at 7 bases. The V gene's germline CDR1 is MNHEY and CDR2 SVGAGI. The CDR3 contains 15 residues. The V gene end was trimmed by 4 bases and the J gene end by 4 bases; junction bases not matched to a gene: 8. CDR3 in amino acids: CASSSPGGRADTQYF. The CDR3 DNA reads TGTGCCAGCAGTTCCCCCGGAGGGAGGGCAGATACGCAGTATTTT.

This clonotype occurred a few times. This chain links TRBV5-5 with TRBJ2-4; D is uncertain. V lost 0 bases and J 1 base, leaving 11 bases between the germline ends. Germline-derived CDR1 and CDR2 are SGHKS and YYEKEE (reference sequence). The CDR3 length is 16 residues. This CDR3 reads CASSLARTAAKNIQYF. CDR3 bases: TGTGCCAGCAGCTTGGCGAGGACGGCGGCCAAAAACATTCAGTACTTC. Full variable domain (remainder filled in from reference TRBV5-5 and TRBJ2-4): DAGVTQSPTHLIKTRGQQVTLRCSPISGHKSVSWYQQVLGQGPQFIFQYYEKEERGRGNFPDRFSARQFPNYSSELNVNALLLGDSALYLCASSLARTAAKNIQYFGAGTRLSVL.

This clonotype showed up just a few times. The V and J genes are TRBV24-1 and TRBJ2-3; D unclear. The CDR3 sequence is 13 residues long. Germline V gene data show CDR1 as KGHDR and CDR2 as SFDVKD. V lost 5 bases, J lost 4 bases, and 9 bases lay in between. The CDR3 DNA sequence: TGTGCCACCAGTGGCGGAGCCCCAGATACGCAGTATTTT. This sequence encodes CATSGGAPDTQYF.

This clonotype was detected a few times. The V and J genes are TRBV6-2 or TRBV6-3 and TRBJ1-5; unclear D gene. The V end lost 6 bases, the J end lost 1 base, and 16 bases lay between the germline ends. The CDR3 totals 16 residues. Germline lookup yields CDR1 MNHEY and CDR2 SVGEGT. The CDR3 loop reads CASSPTGLLSNQPQHF. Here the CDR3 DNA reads TGTGCCAGCAGCCCCACCGGACTCTTAAGCAATCAGCCCCAGCATTTT.

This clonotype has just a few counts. CDR3 DNA sequence: TGTGCCAGCAGTGAAGTGGGACAGGGGGCCAGGGAGCAGTACTTC. Its translation: CASSEVGQGAREQYF. The chain combines TRBV6-1 with TRBJ2-7, with 12 bases identical to TRBD1. Unmatched junction bases numbered 5, after V lost 1 base and J lost 7 bases. The CDR3 is made up of 15 amino acids. Germline CDR1 is MNHNS and CDR2 is SASEGT.

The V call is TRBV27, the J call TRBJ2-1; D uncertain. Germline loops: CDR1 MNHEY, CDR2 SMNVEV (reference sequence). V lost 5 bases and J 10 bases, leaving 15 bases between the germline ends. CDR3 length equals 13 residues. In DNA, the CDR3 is TGTGCCAGCAGTCCAACCCCGGTACGAGAGCAGTTCTTC. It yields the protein CASSPTPVREQFF.

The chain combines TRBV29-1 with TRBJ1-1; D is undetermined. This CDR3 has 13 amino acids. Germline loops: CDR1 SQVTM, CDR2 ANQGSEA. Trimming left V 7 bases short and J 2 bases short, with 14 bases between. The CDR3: CSGRTEINTEAFF. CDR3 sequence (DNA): TGCAGCGGTAGGACGGAGATCAACACTGAAGCTTTCTTT.